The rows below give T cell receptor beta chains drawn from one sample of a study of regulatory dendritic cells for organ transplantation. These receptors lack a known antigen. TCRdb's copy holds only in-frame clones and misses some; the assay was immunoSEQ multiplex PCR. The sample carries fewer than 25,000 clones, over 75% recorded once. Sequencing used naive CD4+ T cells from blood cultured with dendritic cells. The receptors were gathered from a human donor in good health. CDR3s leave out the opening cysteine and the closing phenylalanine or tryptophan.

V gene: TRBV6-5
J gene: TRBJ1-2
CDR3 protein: ASSYDVNYGYT

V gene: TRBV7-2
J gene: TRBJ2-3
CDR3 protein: ASSFPIAGGTDTQY

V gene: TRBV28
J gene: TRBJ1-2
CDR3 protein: ASSLIMVMGNGGYT

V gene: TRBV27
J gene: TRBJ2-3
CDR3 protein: ASSSRRQLLSTDTQY

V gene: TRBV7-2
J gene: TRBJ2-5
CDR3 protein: ASSRDRYQETQY

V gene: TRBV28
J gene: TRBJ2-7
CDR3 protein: ASSLGGSGPIQYEQY

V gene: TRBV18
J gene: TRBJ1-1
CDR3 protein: ASSPWQGNGNTEAF

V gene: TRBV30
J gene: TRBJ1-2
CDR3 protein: AWSVLRGANYGYT

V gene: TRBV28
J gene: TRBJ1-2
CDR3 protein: ASSLYIQGATNYGYT

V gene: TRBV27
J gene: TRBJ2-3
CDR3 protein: ASSSRATDTQY

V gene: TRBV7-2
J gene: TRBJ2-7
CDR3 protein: ASSRDRSSYEQY

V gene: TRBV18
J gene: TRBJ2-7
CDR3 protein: ASSPPINRAEQY

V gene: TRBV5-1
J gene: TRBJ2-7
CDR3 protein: ASRRDSYYEQY

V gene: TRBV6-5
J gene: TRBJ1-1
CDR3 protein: ASSYSSANTEAF

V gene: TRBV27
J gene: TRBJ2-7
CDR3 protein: ASSLIGGQLYEQY

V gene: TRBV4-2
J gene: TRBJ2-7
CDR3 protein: ASSPTGGTYEQY

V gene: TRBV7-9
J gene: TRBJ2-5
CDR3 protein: ASSSTTQGYQETQY

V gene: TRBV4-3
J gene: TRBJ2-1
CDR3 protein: ASSPSGASYNEQF

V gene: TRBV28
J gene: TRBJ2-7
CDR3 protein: ASSSSGTEFYEQY

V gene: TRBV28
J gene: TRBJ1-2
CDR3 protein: ASRSLGTGTAYGYT

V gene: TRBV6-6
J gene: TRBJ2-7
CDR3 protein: ASSYTGAQSFQY

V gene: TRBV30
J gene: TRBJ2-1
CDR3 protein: AWRDPDRARPSGRFFLNEQF

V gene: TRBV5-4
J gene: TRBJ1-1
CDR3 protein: ASSFDRNEAF

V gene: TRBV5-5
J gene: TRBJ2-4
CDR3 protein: ASSLVGGANIQY

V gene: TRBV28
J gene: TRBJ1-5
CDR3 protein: ASSPGWGPGNQPQH

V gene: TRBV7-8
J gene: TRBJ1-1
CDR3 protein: ASSLTYRGSTEAF

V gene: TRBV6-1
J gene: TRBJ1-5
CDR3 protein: ASSEFSTTSNQPQH

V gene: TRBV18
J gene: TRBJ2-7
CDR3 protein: ASSPAVDYEQY

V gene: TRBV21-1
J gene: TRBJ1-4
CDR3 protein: ASSNLDRRTNEKLF

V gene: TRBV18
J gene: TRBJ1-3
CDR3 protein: ASSPQGSGNTIY

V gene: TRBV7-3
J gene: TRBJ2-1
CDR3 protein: ASSPMTPSEQF

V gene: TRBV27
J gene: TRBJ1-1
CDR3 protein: ASTPPGENTEAF

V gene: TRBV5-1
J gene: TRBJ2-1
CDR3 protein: ASSLGAYNEQF

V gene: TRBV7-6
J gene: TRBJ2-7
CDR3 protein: ASSLALGQYWEQY

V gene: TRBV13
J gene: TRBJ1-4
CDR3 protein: ASSFVQDRGEKLF

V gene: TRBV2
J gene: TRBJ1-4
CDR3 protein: AGSQGMGIGEKLF

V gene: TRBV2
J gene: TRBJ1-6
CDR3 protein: ASSGPRDPNSPLH

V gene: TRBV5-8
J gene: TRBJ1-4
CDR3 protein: ASSYRGAEKLF

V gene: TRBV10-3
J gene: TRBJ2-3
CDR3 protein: AISDNGREADTQY

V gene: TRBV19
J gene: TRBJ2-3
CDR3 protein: ASTSSGGALSTDTQY

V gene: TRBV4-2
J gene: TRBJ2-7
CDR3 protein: ASSQEEGLGEQY

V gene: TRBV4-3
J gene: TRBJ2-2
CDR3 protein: ASSQRDRGLSGELF

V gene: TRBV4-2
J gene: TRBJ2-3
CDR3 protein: ASSQNEAGGILNIDTQY

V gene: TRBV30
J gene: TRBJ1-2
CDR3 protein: AWTPQGLYGYT

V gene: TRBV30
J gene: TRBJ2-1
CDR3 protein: AWSVLGIGTSGYVMNEQF

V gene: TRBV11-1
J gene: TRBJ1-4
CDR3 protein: ASSRTGSNEKLF

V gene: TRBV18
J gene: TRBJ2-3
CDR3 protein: ASSPRSGVTDTQY

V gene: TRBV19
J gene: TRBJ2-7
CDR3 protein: ASSIGVRQASYEQY

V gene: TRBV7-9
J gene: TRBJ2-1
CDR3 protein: ASSFLAGGPYGNNEQF

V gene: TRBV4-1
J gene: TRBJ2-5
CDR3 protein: ASSQSGRQY

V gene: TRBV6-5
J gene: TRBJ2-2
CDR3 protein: ASTRGKAGELF

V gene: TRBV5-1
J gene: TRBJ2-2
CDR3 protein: ASSSSGTVNTGELF